This T cell receptor beta chain was sequenced in a study of blood T cell repertoires in COVID-19. The overall study: The United States, Italy and Spain supplied acute and convalescent COVID-19 samples. The cDNA or gDNA used as material had been derived from T cells, B-cell-depleted T cells, or PBMCs.

As handled by the study authors: Estimated nucleated cell counts came from reference gene primer amplification. The method was immunoSEQ multiplex PCR; TCRdb's version includes in-frame clones alone and lacks a portion of them. The DNA was the basis for D and trimming; V, J and clone size are from that table. The repertoire holds roughly 120,000 clones, roughly 72% seen once, with about 6.3% in the top ten. Patients in Seattle were enrolled during active infection, then followed longitudinally. Trimming shortened V by 6 bases and J by 10 bases, and 13 bases separated the two germline ends. CDR1 is ENHRY, CDR2 SYGVKD, per germline. The CDR3 runs 11 residues.

This chain connects TRBV10-3 to TRBJ2-7, with D maybe TRBD2 (5 bases). This TCR came from a man aged 80 or over with COVID-19, enrolled during active disease. The specimen sequenced was peripheral blood. This CDR3 is CAIREAAYQYF. The CDR3 DNA reads as TGTGCCATCAGGGAAGCGGCATATCAGTACTTC.